This T cell receptor beta chain was captured in a study of blood T cell repertoires in COVID-19 (dated by TCRdb to 2020 to 2022). Background on the whole study: The collaborator samples originated in the United States, Italy and Spain and spanned the acute and convalescent phases of COVID-19. Samples were obtained from the ongoing ImmuneRACE study (first 160 participants) and from about 1,300 subjects provided by 6 global collaborators. The prospective study material was composed of cDNA or gDNA derived from T cells, B-cell-depleted T cells, or PBMCs. The repertoires were made available in a free public database intended to serve as a resource for research on the immune response to SARS-CoV-2. A de-identified subject ID, COVID-19 status, age in years and sex were almost always included in the sample metadata. Subjects who had been exposed to COVID-19, were actively infected with it, or had recovered from it provided the deeply sampled blood TCRbeta repertoires that made up the dataset. HLA class I and class II types, where available, came from metadata supplied by the sample provider rather than from assay-based typing. The paper's findings and limits, for the study overall: The amount of clinical and demographic metadata varied by source and participant and was provided uncurated.

As concerns this clone: Its antigen target is currently unknown. Within one base of it there is no much larger clone, and no base qualities were kept.

TCRbeta CDR3 regions were amplified from genomic DNA by means of the immunoSEQ Assay, a bias-controlled multiplex PCR. In the authors' own workflow: Within the assay, amplification of reference gene primers was used to estimate how many nucleated cells each sample contained. To quantify the absolute abundance of each unique TCRbeta CDR3 rearrangement, sequence reads were collapsed and filtered. For each sample, productive Simpson clonality was calculated by taking the square root of Simpson's diversity index across productive rearrangements. This is the immuneACCESS table as TCRdb keeps it, with only in-frame sequences that have V and J called. A part of the clones is gone; compared with another copy, unresolved V genes explain less than half, and the rest is unexplained. The DNA gave D and trimming, while V, J and clone size come from that table. The sample profile shows some 360,000 clones; around 87% of them were found once. The ten top clones hold 2.3% of the sample.

Its CDR3 holds 15 amino acids, cysteine through phenylalanine. Of all the DNA, just the CDR3 is kept, 45 bases in frame from base 1. After removal of 11 bases from V and 1 base from J, the junction retains 14 bases not matched to a gene. Via the germline V gene, CDR1 is MNHEY and CDR2 SVGAGI. In Seattle, one collaborating source enrolled patients while the infection was active and tracked those patients longitudinally over the course of disease. Each collaborating institution followed its own protocols to collect whole blood in K2EDTA tubes. For TCRbeta analysis, collaborators shipped samples in one of three forms: frozen whole blood, isolated PBMCs, or DNA extracted from either of those sample types.

The sequence joins TRBV6-5 to TRBJ2-7; TRBD2 lines up with 7 middle nucleotides. Material for sequencing was peripheral blood. This clonotype originated in a woman aged 60-75 years with COVID-19, enrolled during active disease. DNA sequence: TGTGCCGCCAGGAACACGGGGGGTGCATCCTACGAGCAGTACTTC. Its coded protein is CAARNTGGASYEQYF.